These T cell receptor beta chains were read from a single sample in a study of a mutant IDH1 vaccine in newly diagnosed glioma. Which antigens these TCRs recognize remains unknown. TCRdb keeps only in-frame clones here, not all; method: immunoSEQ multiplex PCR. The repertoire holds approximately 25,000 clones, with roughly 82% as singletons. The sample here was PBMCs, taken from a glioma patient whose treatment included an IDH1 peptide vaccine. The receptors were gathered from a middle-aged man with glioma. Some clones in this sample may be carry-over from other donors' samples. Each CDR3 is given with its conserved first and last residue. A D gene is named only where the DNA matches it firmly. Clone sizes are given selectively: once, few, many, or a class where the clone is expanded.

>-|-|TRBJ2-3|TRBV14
TGTGCCAGCAGCCAAGATAGAAGGGGACCGACAGATACGCAGTATTTT
CASSQDRRGPTDTQYF
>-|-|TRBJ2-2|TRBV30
TGTGCCTGGAATCACGGACGAAACACCGGGGAGCTGTTTTTT
CAWNHGRNTGELFF
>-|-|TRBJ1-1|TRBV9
TGTGCCAGCAGCATACATCGGACGAACACTGAAGCTTTCTTT
CASSIHRTNTEAFF
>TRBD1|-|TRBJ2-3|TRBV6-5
TGTGCCAGCAGTTACTCCCGACAGGGATTAGATACGCAGTATTTT
CASSYSRQGLDTQYF
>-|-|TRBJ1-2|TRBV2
TGTGCCAGCAGCGCCGCGAAGGATTCCTATGGCTACACCTTC
CASSAAKDSYGYTF
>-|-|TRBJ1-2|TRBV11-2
TGTGCCAGCAGCTTCTTTCGGGGGGTCGAGGGCTACACCTTC
CASSFFRGVEGYTF
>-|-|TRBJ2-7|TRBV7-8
TGTGCCAGCAGCTTAGGGACACGCTCCTACGAGCAGTACTTC
CASSLGTRSYEQYF
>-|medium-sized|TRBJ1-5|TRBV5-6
TGTGCCAGCAGCTTGGGGTCTAGCGGACAGCCCCAGCATTTT
CASSLGSSGQPQHF
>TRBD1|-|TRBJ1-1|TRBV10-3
TGTGCCATCAGTGAGCCGGGACAGGGGGCGGCTGAAGCTTTCTTT
CAISEPGQGAAEAFF
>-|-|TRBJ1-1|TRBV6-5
TGTGCCAGCAGTTATGACAGGATGAACACTGAAGCTTTCTTT
CASSYDRMNTEAFF
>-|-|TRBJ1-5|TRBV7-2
TGTGCCAGCAGCTTAAACAATCAGCCCCAGCATTTT
CASSLNNQPQHF
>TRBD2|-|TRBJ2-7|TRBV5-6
TGTGCCAGCAGCCTGGGGAGCGGGGGATACTACGAGCAGTACTTC
CASSLGSGGYYEQYF
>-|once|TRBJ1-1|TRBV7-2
TGTGCCAGCAGCTCGTTCCGCGGGGCGAGGATAAGGGCTTTCTTT
CASSSFRGARIRAFF
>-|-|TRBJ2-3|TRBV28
TGTGCCAGCAGCCTCACCGGTTGGGGGATGACAGATACGCAGTATTTT
CASSLTGWGMTDTQYF
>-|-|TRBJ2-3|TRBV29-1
TGCAGCGTTGCGGCAGGGGCAGATACGCAGTATTTT
CSVAAGADTQYF
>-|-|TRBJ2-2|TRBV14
TGTGCCAGCAGGGCAATAGGCCCGACCGGGGAGCTGTTTTTT
CASRAIGPTGELFF
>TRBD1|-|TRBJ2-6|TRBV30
TGTGCCTGGACAACAGGGGCTGGGGCCAACGTCCTGACTTTC
CAWTTGAGANVLTF
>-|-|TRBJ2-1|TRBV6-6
TGTGCCAGCAGTTACCCAGGGGTAACCTACAATGAGCAGTTCTTC
CASSYPGVTYNEQFF
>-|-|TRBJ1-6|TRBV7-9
TGTGCCAGCAGCCCCGGGGACCCCCGGACCTATAATTCACCCCTCCACTTT
CASSPGDPRTYNSPLHF
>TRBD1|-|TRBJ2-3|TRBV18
TGTGCCAGCTCACTGAACAGGGGAATGGAAGATACGCAGTATTTT
CASSLNRGMEDTQYF
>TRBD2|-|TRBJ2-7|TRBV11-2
TGTGCCAGCAGCTCGGGGGGGCAGGGGAGCTACGAGCAGTACTTC
CASSSGGQGSYEQYF
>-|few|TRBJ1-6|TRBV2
TGTGCCAGCGTTAGGGCAGGGAATTCACCCCTCCACTTT
CASVRAGNSPLHF
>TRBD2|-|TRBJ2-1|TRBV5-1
TGCGCCAGCAGCTTGGCACTAGCGGGGACGGTCTACAATGAGCAGTTCTTC
CASSLALAGTVYNEQFF
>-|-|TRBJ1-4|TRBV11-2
TGTGCCAGCAGCCTCTTGGGCACTGGAGAAAAACTGTTTTTT
CASSLLGTGEKLFF
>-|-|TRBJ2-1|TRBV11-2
TGTGCCAGCAGCGAATACACAGACTCCTACAATGAGCAGTTCTTC
CASSEYTDSYNEQFF
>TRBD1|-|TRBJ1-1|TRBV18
TGTGCCAGCTCACCTAATCCGGGACAGGGGGCAAGGACTGAAGCTTTCTTT
CASSPNPGQGARTEAFF
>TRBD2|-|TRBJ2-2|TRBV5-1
TGCGCCAGCAGCTTGGGAGCTAGCGGGGGGCACACCGGGGAGCTGTTTTTT
CASSLGASGGHTGELFF
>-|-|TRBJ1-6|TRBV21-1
TGTGCCAGCAGCATTTGGCGAAATAATTCACCCCTCCACTTT
CASSIWRNNSPLHF
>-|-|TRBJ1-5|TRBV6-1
TGTGCCAGCAGTGAGGCGAGCTATCAGCCCCAGCATTTT
CASSEASYQPQHF
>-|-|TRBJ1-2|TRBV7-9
TGTGCCAGCAGCTTACAAGACGGTCTCTATGGCTACACCTTC
CASSLQDGLYGYTF
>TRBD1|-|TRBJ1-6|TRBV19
TGTGCCAGTAGTACGGGACAGCTTAATTCACCCCTCCACTTT
CASSTGQLNSPLHF
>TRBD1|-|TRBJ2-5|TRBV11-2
TGTGCCAGCAGCCCCTGGGACAGGAGCGGGGAGACCCAGTACTTC
CASSPWDRSGETQYF
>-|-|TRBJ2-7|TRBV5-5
TGTGCCAGCAGCTCCACGTTAGGGGGCGAGCAGTACTTC
CASSSTLGGEQYF
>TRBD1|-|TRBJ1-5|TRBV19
TGTGCCAGTACTCCGGACAGGGAACGCAATCAGCCCCAGCATTTT
CASTPDRERNQPQHF
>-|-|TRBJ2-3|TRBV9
TGTGCCAGCAGCGCCGGGACCAACTTTATAAACACAGATACGCAGTATTTT
CASSAGTNFINTDTQYF
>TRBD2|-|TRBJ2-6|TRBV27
TGTGCCAGCTCCAGGGCGGGAGCTGGGGCCAACGTCCTGACTTTC
CASSRAGAGANVLTF
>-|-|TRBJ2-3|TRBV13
TGTGCCAGCAGCTTAGGAGGGAATACGCAGTATTTT
CASSLGGNTQYF
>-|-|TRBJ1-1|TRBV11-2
TGTGCCAGCAGCCCTCAAGGAGGGTTTGAAGCTTTCTTT
CASSPQGGFEAFF
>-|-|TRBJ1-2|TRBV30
TGTGCCTGGAATAGGGGGGACTATGGCTACACCTTC
CAWNRGDYGYTF
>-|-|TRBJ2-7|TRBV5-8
TGTGCCAGCAGCTTGGTCGGGCAGAACTACGAGCAGTACTTC
CASSLVGQNYEQYF
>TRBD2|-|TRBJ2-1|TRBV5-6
TGTGCCAGCAGCTCGGGTTGGGGGGGGTCCTACAATGAGCAGTTCTTC
CASSSGWGGSYNEQFF
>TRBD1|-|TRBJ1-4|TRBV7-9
TGTGCCAGCAGCTCCTGGACAGGCGCTAATGAAAAACTGTTTTTT
CASSSWTGANEKLFF
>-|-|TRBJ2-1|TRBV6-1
TGTGCCACCCCGACAGTCAGCTCCTACAATGAGCAGTTCTTC
CATPTVSSYNEQFF
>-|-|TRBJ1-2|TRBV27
TGTGCCAGCAGTTATTTGACCGGGAGGTCTAACTATGGCTACACCTTC
CASSYLTGRSNYGYTF
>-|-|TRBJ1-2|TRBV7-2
TGTGCCAGCAGCGCGGGGGACTATGGCTACACCTTC
CASSAGDYGYTF
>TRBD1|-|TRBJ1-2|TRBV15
TGTGCCACCAGCAGAGTAAGACAGGGGGCTCGCTACACCTTC
CATSRVRQGARYTF
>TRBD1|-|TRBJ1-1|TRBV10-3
TGTGCCATCAGCCGGGACAGGGAAAACACTGAAGCTTTCTTT
CAISRDRENTEAFF
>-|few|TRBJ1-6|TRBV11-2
TGTGCCAGCAGCTTATTACAGATCCCCTTGAATTCACCCCTCCACTTT
CASSLLQIPLNSPLHF
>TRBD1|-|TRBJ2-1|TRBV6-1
TGTGCCAGCAGTTGGAAGGGACAGGGTTTGTTCTTC
CASSWKGQGLFF
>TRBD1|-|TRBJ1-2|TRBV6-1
TGTGCCGGCAGTGAAGCCCTCAGGACAGGGAGCTATCTGGAGGGCTACACCTTC
CAGSEALRTGSYLEGYTF
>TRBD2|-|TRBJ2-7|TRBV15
TGTGCCACCAGCTCGAGGGGACTAGCTGGGAACGAGCAGTACTTC
CATSSRGLAGNEQYF
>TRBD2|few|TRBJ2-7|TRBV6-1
TGTGCCAGCAGGGAGGGACTAGCGGGTACCTACGAGCAGTACTTC
CASREGLAGTYEQYF
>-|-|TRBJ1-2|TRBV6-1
TGTGCCAGCAGTGGATTTGGGCCACCGAACTATGGCTACACCTTC
CASSGFGPPNYGYTF
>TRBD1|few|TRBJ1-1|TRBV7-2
TGTGCCAGCAGCCCGACAGGGGCTGAAGCTTTCTTT
CASSPTGAEAFF
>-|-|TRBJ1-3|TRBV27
TGTGCCAGCAGTCCCATCGGTCCGGGAAACACCATATATTTT
CASSPIGPGNTIYF
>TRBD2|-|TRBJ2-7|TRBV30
TGTGCCTGGAGTGTGCCCACTAGCGGAGGCTCCTACGAGCAGTACTTC
CAWSVPTSGGSYEQYF
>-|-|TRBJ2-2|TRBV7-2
TGTGCCAGCAGCCTCCGGGGTTTGGGCACCGGGGAGCTGTTTTTT
CASSLRGLGTGELFF
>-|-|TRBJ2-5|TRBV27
TGTGCCAGCAGGGCCTCGATGGGAGAGACCCAGTACTTC
CASRASMGETQYF
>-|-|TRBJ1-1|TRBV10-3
TGTGCCATCAGTGAGTCTAACGGGAGGAGAGCTTTCTTT
CAISESNGRRAFF
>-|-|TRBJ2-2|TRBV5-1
TGCGCCAGCAGCTTGGCCACGGGGATCGGGGAGCTGTTTTTT
CASSLATGIGELFF